This T cell receptor beta chain is from a study of shared clonotypes between healthy human individuals. Study-wide background: Three plates were used per donor for CD4 naive, three for CD4 memory, two for CD8 naive and one for CD8 memory.

Method: immunoSEQ multiplex PCR; TCRdb's copy keeps in-frame clones and lacks some. Among about 2.1 million clones, around 95% were seen once, and the ten largest hold around 1.8%. As for this clone: The antigen is undetermined.

It was CD45RO-negative cells, positively selected for CCR7, that made up naive CD8 cells, with terminally differentiated effector memory CD45RA+ cells excluded. Donors, healthy HIV-negative adults, lacked recent acute infections or vaccinations. Germline V CDR1 and CDR2: SNHLY, FYNNEI. This CDR3 has 15 residues. V was shortened by 6 bases and J by 1 base, with 16 bases between the two germline ends. The study's findings and limits: Depth of sequencing was expected to influence donor clonotype sharing. Naive CD4 clonotype sharing across several donors was 5% to 6%.

Sequencing was carried out using naive CD8+ T cells from PBMCs. The chain recombines TRBV2 with TRBJ2-7; a possible D gene is TRBD2 (5 bases). The receptor was isolated from a man aged 18 to 30 in good health. Some clones in this sample may be carry-over from other donors' samples. The CDR3 region is CASSGFPGSSYEQYF. The CDR3 bases are TGTGCCAGCAGCGGCTTTCCGGGAAGTTCCTACGAGCAGTACTTC. Combining the CDR3 with reference TRBV2 and TRBJ2-7 gives the whole variable domain EPEVTQTPSHQVTQMGQEVILRCVPISNHLYFYWYRQILGQKVEFLVSFYNNEISEKSEIFDDQFSVERPDGSNFTLKIRSTKLEDSAMYFCASSGFPGSSYEQYFGPGTRLTVT.